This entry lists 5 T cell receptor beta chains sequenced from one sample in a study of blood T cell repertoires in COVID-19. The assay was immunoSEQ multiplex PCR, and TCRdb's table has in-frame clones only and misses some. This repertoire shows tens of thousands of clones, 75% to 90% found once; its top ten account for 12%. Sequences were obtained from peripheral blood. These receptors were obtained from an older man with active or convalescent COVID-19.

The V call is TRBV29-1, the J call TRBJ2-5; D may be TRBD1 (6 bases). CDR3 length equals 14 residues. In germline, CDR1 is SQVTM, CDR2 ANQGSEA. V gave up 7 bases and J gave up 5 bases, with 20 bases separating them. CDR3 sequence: CSAKPGQLSETQYF. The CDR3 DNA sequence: TGCAGCGCTAAGCCGGGACAACTATCGGAGACCCAGTACTTC.

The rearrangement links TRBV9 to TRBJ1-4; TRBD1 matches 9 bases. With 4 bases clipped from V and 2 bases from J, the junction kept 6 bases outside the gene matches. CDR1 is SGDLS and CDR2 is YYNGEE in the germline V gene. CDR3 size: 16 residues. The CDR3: CASSTRQGGTNEKLFF. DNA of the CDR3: TGTGCCAGCAGCACAAGACAGGGGGGTACTAATGAAAAACTGTTTTTT.

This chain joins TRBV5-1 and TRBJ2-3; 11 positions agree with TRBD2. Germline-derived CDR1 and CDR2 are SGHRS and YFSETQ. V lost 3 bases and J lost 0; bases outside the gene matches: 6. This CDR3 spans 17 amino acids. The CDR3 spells CASSYLTSGDSTDTQYF. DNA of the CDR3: TGCGCCAGCAGCTACCTGACTAGCGGGGACAGCACAGATACGCAGTATTTT. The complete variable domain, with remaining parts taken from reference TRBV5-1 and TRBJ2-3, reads KAGVTQTPRYLIKTRGQQVTLSCSPISGHRSVSWYQQTPGQGLQFLFEYFSETQRNKGNFPGRFSGRQFSNSRSEMNVSTLELGDSALYLCASSYLTSGDSTDTQYFGPGTRLTVL.

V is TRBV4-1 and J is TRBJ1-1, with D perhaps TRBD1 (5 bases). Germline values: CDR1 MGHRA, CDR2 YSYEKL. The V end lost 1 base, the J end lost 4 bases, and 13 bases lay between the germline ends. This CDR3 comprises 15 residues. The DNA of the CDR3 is TGCGCCAGCAGCCAAGGTTGGGGCGGTAGCACTGAAGCTTTCTTT. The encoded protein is CASSQGWGGSTEAFF.

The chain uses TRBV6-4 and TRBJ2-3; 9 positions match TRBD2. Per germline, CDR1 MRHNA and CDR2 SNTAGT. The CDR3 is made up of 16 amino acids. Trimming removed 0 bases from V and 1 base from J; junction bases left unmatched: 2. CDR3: CASSDSASGGTDTQYF. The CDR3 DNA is TGTGCCAGCAGTGACTCGGCTAGCGGGGGCACAGATACGCAGTATTTT.